This entry features one T cell receptor beta chain sequence. This sample stems from a study of T cell changes during pregnancy in multiple sclerosis. Profiling relied on immunoSEQ multiplex PCR, and the TCRdb table lists in-frame clones only, not all of them. The top ten hold 12% of the sample, which has about 38,000 clones, more than 85% seen once. CDR1 and CDR2 (germline): SGHDT, YYEEEE. CDR3 length: 13 amino acids. The V segment lost 3 bases and the J segment 3 bases; nucleotides outside the gene matches: 2. The specimen was CD8+ T cells from peripheral blood mononuclear cells, collected after pregnancy. The TCR sequence derives from a female donor with multiple sclerosis, enrolled in a pregnancy study. The chain couples TRBV5-6 to TRBJ1-1; 7 bases map to TRBD1. The CDR3 region is CASSSTGYTEAFF. CDR3 bases: TGTGCCAGCAGCTCGACAGGGTACACTGAAGCTTTCTTT.